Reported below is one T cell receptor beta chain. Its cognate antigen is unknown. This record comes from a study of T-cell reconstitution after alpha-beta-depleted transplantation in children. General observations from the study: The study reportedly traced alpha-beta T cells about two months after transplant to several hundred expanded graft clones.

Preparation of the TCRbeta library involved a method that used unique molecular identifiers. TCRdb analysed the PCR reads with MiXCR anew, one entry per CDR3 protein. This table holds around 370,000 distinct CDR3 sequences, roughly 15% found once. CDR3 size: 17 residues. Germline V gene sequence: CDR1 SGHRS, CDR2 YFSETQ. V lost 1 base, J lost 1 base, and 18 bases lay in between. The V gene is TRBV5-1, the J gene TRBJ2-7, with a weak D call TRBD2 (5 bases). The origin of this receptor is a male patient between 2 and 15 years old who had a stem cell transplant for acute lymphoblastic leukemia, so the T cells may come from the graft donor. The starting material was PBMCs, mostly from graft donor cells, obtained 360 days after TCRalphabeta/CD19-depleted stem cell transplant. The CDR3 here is CASSLRPGSYVSYEQYF. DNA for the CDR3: TGCGCCAGCAGCTTGCGCCCGGGATCGTACGTGTCCTACGAGCAGTACTTC.